This T cell receptor (beta chain) was captured in a study of blood T cell repertoires in COVID-19. CDR1 is ENHRY, CDR2 SYGVKD, per germline. The CDR3 spans 16 residues. V shed 7 bases, J shed 6 bases, and the junction held 16 bases outside the gene matches. Repertoires were generated with immunoSEQ multiplex PCR, while TCRdb's copy carries only in-frame clones and drops some. The data show under 300,000 clones, around 86% seen once. Sequencing used PBMCs or T cells enriched from blood (not recorded which). The receptor was isolated from a woman aged 45-59 years who had recovered from COVID-19. This chain uses TRBV10-3 with TRBJ1-2; 8 positions agree with TRBD1. DNA of the CDR3: TGTGCCATCACTACAGGGGGTGTAGGCGGTAGGCATGGCTACACCTTC. Translating it yields CAITTGGVGGRHGYTF.